This T cell receptor (beta chain) is drawn from a study of OX40 agonist ivuxolimab in advanced cancers. The study in broad terms: Ivuxolimab was an agonistic, fully human IgG2 monoclonal antibody directed against OX40 (CD134), a costimulatory receptor. A male proportion of about 79% and a mean age of 60 years, ranging from roughly 23 to 90, were recorded for the dose-escalation cohort. The paper covers the monotherapy dose-escalation part of the phase I ivuxolimab trial, which included N ≈ 50 patients. Partial responses occurred in three dose-escalation patients, of whom one had hepatocellular carcinoma and two had cutaneous melanoma. Peripheral TCRbeta sequencing was intended to test whether TCR sequence diversity was altered and clonal T-cell expansion was caused by ivuxolimab. Of the 50 to 55 dose-escalation patients, hepatocellular carcinoma was present in approximately 20, melanoma in some 15, renal cell carcinoma in 9 and head and neck cancer in 9. Prior anti-PD-1, anti-PD-L1 or anti-CTLA-4 therapy was permitted, and checkpoint inhibitors had been received by less than 45% of dose-escalation patients. Intravenous ivuxolimab was administered to patients every 2 weeks at six dose levels: 0.01, 0.1, 0.3, 1.5, 3 and 10 mg/kg.

Counted from cysteine to phenylalanine, this CDR3 has 13 amino acids. Here the CDR3 DNA is all that survives: 39 bases in frame from base 1. The germline V gene provides CDR1 SGHDT and CDR2 YYEEEE. Trimming at the junction amounts to 2 bases on V and 10 bases on J, and the germline ends lie 15 bases apart. Points on this clone: Its binding antigen is unknown. Base qualities are not at hand, and no much larger clone is one base apart.

The trial excluded patients who had a history of autoimmune disease or were on systemic immunosuppression. Peripheral blood for TCR sequencing was collected from all dose cohorts at baseline, on cycle 4 day 1, and on cycle 7 day 1. Samples were obtained from an open-label, multicenter, first-in-human phase I dose-escalation trial of ivuxolimab. Adults with locally advanced or metastatic head and neck squamous cell, hepatocellular, melanoma or renal cell carcinoma were enrolled in the trial. Before TCR sequencing, CD4+ and CD8+ T cells were separately sorted from peripheral blood. Genomic DNA was extracted from sorted cells for sequencing of the TCRbeta CDR3 region. TCRbeta CDR3 regions were sequenced using the immunoSEQ Assay. Imported from immuneACCESS, the table was reduced by TCRdb to in-frame sequences with V and J called. These copies leave out some clones; in studies compared against another copy, an unresolved V gene accounts for under half, and the cause of the remainder is not known. In all, the sample holds 40,000 to 45,000 clones, and just over 85% of those were seen once. Together, the top ten hold about a fifth of the sample.

General conclusions and limits of the study: The antigen specificity of the peripheral T cells that underwent clonal expansion was not determined. After ivuxolimab, CD8+ T cells had more expanded clones than CD4+ T cells on average. Low levels of normalized T-cell clonal expansion were also seen in some patients who did not respond. At doses of 0.1 to 3.0 mg/kg, clonal expansion of both CD4+ and CD8+ blood T cells was observed from baseline to week 6. Partial responders in the 0.1-3.0 mg/kg groups had among the lowest normalized peripheral clonal expansion, especially among CD8+ T cells.

This receptor was taken from an adult with an advanced solid tumor such as melanoma, head and neck, liver or kidney cancer. The chain links TRBV5-6 with TRBJ1-1; a confident D gene designation cannot be given. The specimen comprised CD4+ or CD8+ T cells sorted from blood, sampled in a trial of the OX40 agonist ivuxolimab. The CDR3 sequence is CASSFKRAPGAFF. The DNA reads as follows: TGTGCCAGCAGCTTTAAGAGGGCCCCGGGAGCTTTCTTT.